Presented here are 31 T cell receptor beta chains from one specimen sequenced in a study of blood T cell repertoires in COVID-19. The table came from immunoSEQ multiplex PCR; TCRdb's copy has only in-frame clones and leaves some out. The table shows about half a million clones, with 89% occurring only once. Sequencing input: peripheral blood. The source is a man in his late teens or twenties with COVID-19, enrolled during active disease.

The chain combines TRBV5-3 with TRBJ2-1; no definite D call. TRBV5-3 has ORF status, its function being uncertain. The CDR3 totals 13 residues. V was shortened by 2 bases and J by 4 bases, with 7 bases between the two germline ends. The CDR3 region is CARSFTEYNEQFF. CDR3 coding DNA: TGTGCCAGAAGCTTCACAGAGTACAATGAGCAGTTCTTC.

The chain is built from TRBV18 and TRBJ1-3, with D perhaps TRBD1 (6 bases). V lost 2 bases and J lost 0, with 14 bases in between. The germline V gene encodes CDR1 KGHSH and CDR2 LQKENI. CDR3 length: 17 amino acids. The CDR3 bases are TGTGCCAGCTCACCAGTCGGACAGTGGGACTCTGGAAACACCATATATTTT. Its protein is CASSPVGQWDSGNTIYF. The entire variable domain, with the rest obtained from reference TRBV18 and TRBJ1-3, is as follows: NAGVMQNPRHLVRRRGQEARLRCSPMKGHSHVYWYRQLPEEGLKFMVYLQKENIIDESGMPKERFSAEFPKEGPSILRIQQVVRGDSAAYFCASSPVGQWDSGNTIYFGEGSWLTVV.

This clone was observed a handful of times. The rearrangement joins TRBV28 to TRBJ2-3, with D unresolved. The V gene lost 7 bases and the J gene lost 0 bases, with 5 bases spanning the gap. This CDR3 comprises 12 residues. Germline V gene data show CDR1 as MDHEN and CDR2 as SYDVKM. In DNA, the CDR3 is TGTGCCAGCATGTCTAGCACAGATACGCAGTATTTT. It is translated as CASMSSTDTQYF. The full variable domain, its missing parts supplied by reference TRBV28 and TRBJ2-3, is DVKVTQSSRYLVKRTGEKVFLECVQDMDHENMFWYRQDPGLGLRLIYFSYDVKMKEKGDIPEGYSVSREKKERFSLILESASTNQTSMYLCASMSSTDTQYFGPGTRLTVL.

The V and J genes are TRBV5-4 and TRBJ2-1, with D perhaps TRBD1 (8 bases). Germline V gives CDR1 SGHNT, CDR2 YYREEE (reference sequence). V was clipped by 1 base and J by 6 bases, with 14 bases between them. CDR3 size: 15 residues. Here the CDR3 DNA reads TGTGCCAGCAGCTTGCAACAGGGGGGGTCCAATGAGCAGTTCTTC. Translating gives CASSLQQGGSNEQFF. The full variable domain, completed using reference TRBV5-4 and TRBJ2-1, is ETGVTQSPTHLIKTRGQQVTLRCSSQSGHNTVSWYQQALGQGPQFIFQYYREEENGRGNFPPRFSGLQFPNYSSELNVNALELDDSALYLCASSLQQGGSNEQFFGPGTRLTVL.

V usage is TRBV10-2 and J usage is TRBJ2-7; tentatively, D is TRBD1 (6 bases). The CDR3 spans 14 residues. Trimming removed 3 bases at V and 0 bases at J, with 9 bases between. Germline CDR1 is WSHSY and CDR2 is SAAADI. CDR3 nucleotide sequence: TGCGCCAGCAGTGAAAACAGGGACTCCTACGAGCAGTACTTC. Translation gives CASSENRDSYEQYF.

The rearrangement uses TRBV6-1 and TRBJ1-2; D unresolved. Germline CDR1 is MNHNS and CDR2 is SASEGT. The CDR3 is 15 residues long. V lost 1 base and J lost 5, with 14 bases in between. The CDR3 DNA reads TGTGCCAGCAGTGAAGGGAGGGTAGGGTCGTATGGCTACACCTTC. It specifies CASSEGRVGSYGYTF.

V and J are TRBV3-1 (or the pseudogene TRBV3-2) and TRBJ2-3; weak D call: TRBD1 (5 bases). Germline V gives CDR1 LGHDT, CDR2 YNNKEL (reference sequence). V was cut by 3 bases and J by 13 bases, with 14 bases left in between. This CDR3 has 12 amino acids. CDR3 DNA sequence: TGTGCCAGCAGCCAGGGGCCAAGCTTGGAGTATTTT. This gives the protein CASSQGPSLEYF.

The chain recombines TRBV5-4 with TRBJ1-4, with a weak D call TRBD1 (6 bases). The CDR3 has 15 amino acids. Germline assignment: CDR1 SGHNT and CDR2 YYREEE (reference sequence). Trimming took 3 bases from V and 4 from J, leaving 13 bases between them. The CDR3 DNA is TGTGCCAGCAGCTGGGGGGGCACTGGTAATGAAAAACTGTTTTTT. It is translated as CASSWGGTGNEKLFF. Full variable domain (outside the CDR3, taken from reference TRBV5-4 and TRBJ1-4): ETGVTQSPTHLIKTRGQQVTLRCSSQSGHNTVSWYQQALGQGPQFIFQYYREEENGRGNFPPRFSGLQFPNYSSELNVNALELDDSALYLCASSWGGTGNEKLFFGSGTQLSVL.

This clone was picked up one time. J is TRBJ2-7 and V is TRBV6-4, with 7 bases identical to TRBD1. The V and J ends lost 6 bases and 3 bases, in that order; junction bases with no gene match: 11. Per germline, CDR1 MRHNA and CDR2 SNTAGT. The CDR3 is 15 residues long. The CDR3 sequence: CASSRGTGDLYEQYF. The CDR3 DNA follows: TGTGCCAGCAGCCGTGGAACAGGGGACCTCTACGAGCAGTACTTC.

This chain connects TRBV6-2 or TRBV6-3 to TRBJ2-2; D unresolved. In germline, CDR1 is MNHEY, CDR2 SVGEGT. Trimming shortened V by 3 bases and J by 3 bases, and 11 bases separated the two germline ends. The CDR3 spans 15 residues. The CDR3 region is CASSYFGGHTGELFF. The DNA for the CDR3 is TGTGCCAGCAGTTATTTTGGCGGTCACACCGGGGAGCTGTTTTTT.

This clone appeared a single time. V usage is TRBV29-1 and J usage is TRBJ2-7; 7 positions agree with TRBD2. CDR1 and CDR2 from the germline V gene are SQVTM and ANQGSEA. The length of the CDR3 is 14 residues. After removal of 4 bases from V and 5 bases from J, the junction contained 11 bases not matched to a gene. CDR3 protein: CSVVVFGRADEQYF. As DNA, the CDR3 is TGCAGCGTTGTTGTTTTTGGGAGGGCCGACGAGCAGTACTTC.

The V call is TRBV2, the J call TRBJ2-7; possibly TRBD2 for D (5 bases). V was clipped by 7 bases and J by 0 bases, with 13 bases between them. Germline CDR1 and CDR2: SNHLY and FYNNEI. The CDR3 extends over 14 amino acids. The CDR3 sequence: CASTAGIPSYEQYF. CDR3 bases: TGTGCCAGCACTGCGGGCATCCCCTCCTACGAGCAGTACTTC.

V gene TRBV10-2 combines with J gene TRBJ2-3; 7 bases align to TRBD2. Germline loops: CDR1 WSHSY, CDR2 SAAADI. V lost 8 bases to trimming and J lost 2 bases; unmatched junction nucleotides: 4. This CDR3 has 13 residues. CDR3 amino acids: CASGLAVTDTQYF. Here the CDR3 DNA reads TGCGCCAGCGGTCTAGCGGTCACAGATACGCAGTATTTT.

The chain recombines TRBV5-6 with TRBJ2-1, with TRBD2 matching 8 bases. From germline, CDR1 is SGHDT and CDR2 YYEEEE. With V trimmed by 0 bases and J by 6 bases, 2 bases remained unmatched. The CDR3 is 14 residues long. The CDR3 loop is CASSLGTSGNEQFF. The CDR3 nucleotides are TGTGCCAGCAGCTTGGGAACTAGCGGCAATGAGCAGTTCTTC.

This rearrangement joins TRBV5-1 to TRBJ2-1, with 13 bases identical to TRBD2. Losses at the gene ends were 1 base for V and 0 bases for J; bases not matched to a gene: 16. This CDR3 contains 22 residues. The germline V gene has CDR1 SGHRS and CDR2 YFSETQ. The CDR3 DNA sequence: TGCGCCAGCAGCTTGACCTCCACCCCGGGACTAGCGGGAAGAAGCTCCTACAATGAGCAGTTCTTC. Translating it yields CASSLTSTPGLAGRSSYNEQFF.

The count of this clone is one. The chain joins TRBV6-5 to TRBJ1-2, with D possibly TRBD1 on 6 matching bases. Germline CDR1 MNHEY, CDR2 SVGAGI. The CDR3 spans 16 residues. V lost 1 base, J lost 2 bases, and 14 bases lay in between. CDR3 residues: CASSYWSGTNNYGYTF. DNA for the CDR3: TGTGCCAGCAGTTACTGGTCCGGGACAAACAACTATGGCTACACCTTC.

In this sample, this clone turned up once. J is TRBJ1-4 and V is TRBV11-2; the D gene is possibly TRBD1 (6 bases). This CDR3 is built from 13 residues. The ends were cut back, 2 bases at V and 9 bases at J, with 10 bases in the middle. The germline V gene encodes CDR1 SGHAT and CDR2 FQNNGV. CDR3 loop: CASSLNREKKLFF. The CDR3 region has the DNA TGTGCCAGCAGCTTAAACAGGGAGAAAAAACTGTTTTTT. Looking up the rest from reference TRBV11-2 and TRBJ1-4 gives the full variable domain: EAGVAQSPRYKIIEKRQSVAFWCNPISGHATLYWYQQILGQGPKLLIQFQNNGVVDDSQLPKDRFSAERLKGVDSTLKIQPAKLEDSAVYLCASSLNREKKLFFGSGTQLSVL.

V and J are TRBV28 and TRBJ2-5, with D possibly matching TRBD1 (5 bases). This CDR3 is built from 14 residues. Per the germline V gene, CDR1 is MDHEN and CDR2 is SYDVKM. The V end lost 7 bases, the J end lost 7 bases, and 19 bases lay between the germline ends. The CDR3 spells CASTDLGYQGTQYF. The CDR3 DNA follows: TGTGCCAGCACAGACCTAGGTTATCAGGGGACCCAGTACTTC.

The gene calls are TRBV7-2 and TRBJ1-1; D perhaps matches TRBD1 (6 bases). Germline V gene data show CDR1 as SGHTA and CDR2 as FQGNSA. With 6 bases removed from V and 4 bases from J, the gap between germline ends came to 15 bases. This CDR3 has 14 residues. The CDR3 reads CASRLRTVGTEAFF. The DNA for the CDR3 is TGTGCCAGCAGACTTCGGACAGTGGGCACTGAAGCTTTCTTT.

CDR3 nucleotide sequence: TGTGCCAGCTCACCCTTACTAGCGGGAGGAGACAATGAGCAGTTCTTC. Amino acids: CASSPLLAGGDNEQFF. This rearrangement joins TRBV18 to TRBJ2-1; 12 bases are shared with TRBD2. The V gene end was trimmed by 3 bases and the J gene end by 5 bases; junction bases not matched to a gene: 5. Germline values: CDR1 KGHSH, CDR2 LQKENI. This CDR3 spans 16 amino acids. Filled out from reference TRBV18 and TRBJ2-1, the complete variable domain reads NAGVMQNPRHLVRRRGQEARLRCSPMKGHSHVYWYRQLPEEGLKFMVYLQKENIIDESGMPKERFSAEFPKEGPSILRIQQVVRGDSAAYFCASSPLLAGGDNEQFFGPGTRLTVL.

The chain combines TRBV11-1 with TRBJ2-3; TRBD1 is a possible D gene (5 bases). CDR1 is SGHAT and CDR2 is FQDESV in the germline V gene (reference sequence). The germline V and J ends were trimmed by 0 bases and 0 bases, with 7 bases remaining between them. The CDR3 loop spans 15 amino acids. The DNA of the CDR3 is TGTGCCAGCAGCTTAGCGGCAGGGAGCACAGATACGCAGTATTTT. It codes for CASSLAAGSTDTQYF.

The CDR3 reads CSVAGDREEETQYF. In DNA, the CDR3 is TGCAGCGTAGCGGGGGACAGGGAGGAAGAGACCCAGTACTTC. V and J are TRBV29-1 and TRBJ2-5, with D perhaps TRBD1 (9 bases). This CDR3 is 14 amino acids long. CDR1 is SQVTM and CDR2 is ANQGSEA in the germline V gene. V lost 6 bases to trimming and J lost 3 bases, with 17 bases between them.

This clone came up a few times. V is TRBV13 and J is TRBJ2-5; D gene unclear. V was trimmed by 5 bases and J by 5 bases, leaving 18 bases between them. This CDR3 is built from 15 residues. Germline V gene lookup returns CDR1 PRHDT and CDR2 FYEKMQ (reference sequence). The CDR3 protein is CASSPQVIASETQYF. The CDR3 DNA is TGTGCCAGCAGCCCCCAAGTGATAGCTTCGGAGACCCAGTACTTC.

This rearrangement joins TRBV7-6 to TRBJ2-7; 9 bases are shared with TRBD1. V was clipped by 5 bases and J by 4 bases; unmatched bases: 12. This CDR3 region has 16 residues. Germline loops: CDR1 SGHVS, CDR2 FNYEAQ. The CDR3 DNA sequence: TGTGCCAGCAGCCCCTCCGGGACAGGGATGGGATACGAGCAGTACTTC. Encoded protein: CASSPSGTGMGYEQYF.

V is TRBV4-2 and J is TRBJ2-6; TRBD2 matches at 14 bases. The V and J ends lost 4 bases and 5 bases, in that order; junction bases with no gene match: 7. Per germline, CDR1 LGHNA and CDR2 YNFKEQ. The CDR3 consists of 18 residues. DNA of the CDR3: TGTGCCAGCAGCCTCAAAGGGACTAGCGGGAGCTGGGCCAACGTCCTGACTTTC. This gives the protein CASSLKGTSGSWANVLTF.

The chain links TRBV12-3 or TRBV12-4 to TRBJ2-2; D is uncertain. CDR3 length equals 13 residues. V lost 11 bases and J 2 bases, leaving 12 bases between the germline ends. DNA of the CDR3: TGTGCCCGACCGGTGGGCAACACCGGGGAGCTGTTTTTT. Residues: CARPVGNTGELFF.

This rearrangement joins TRBV7-9 to TRBJ1-1; D is perhaps TRBD1 (6 bases). CDR1 and CDR2 (germline): SEHNR, FQNEAQ (reference sequence). V lost 1 base, J lost 5 bases, and 14 bases lay in between. This CDR3 has 15 amino acids. CDR3 region: CASSLVQGSKTEAFF. Here the CDR3 DNA reads TGTGCCAGCAGCTTAGTGCAGGGGTCGAAGACTGAAGCTTTCTTT.

V is TRBV5-1 and J is TRBJ2-4; D ambiguous. This CDR3 contains 15 residues. CDR1 and CDR2 from the germline V gene are SGHRS and YFSETQ. Trimming cost V 3 bases and J 7 bases, with 17 bases left between them. The CDR3 loop is CASSSEIGSANIQYF. The CDR3 nucleotides read TGCGCCAGCAGCTCGGAAATTGGAAGCGCGAACATTCAGTACTTC.

The chain uses TRBV6-5 and TRBJ2-7, with D perhaps matching TRBD1 (5 bases). This CDR3 has 11 amino acids. V shed 7 bases and J shed 4 bases, with 8 bases lying between them. Germline CDR1 is MNHEY and CDR2 is SVGAGI. Here the CDR3 DNA reads TGTGCCAGCATCAGGGCTTACGAGCAGTACTTC. Amino acids: CASIRAYEQYF.

The rearrangement joins TRBV12-5 to TRBJ2-1, with TRBD1 as a possible D gene (6 bases). V lost 0 bases to trimming and J lost 7 bases, with 10 bases between them. Germline V gene data show CDR1 as LGHNT and CDR2 as FRNRAP. The CDR3 is made up of 14 amino acids. The CDR3 region is CASGLVQGWNEQFF. CDR3 nucleotides: TGTGCTAGTGGTTTGGTACAGGGTTGGAATGAGCAGTTCTTC.

Written as DNA, the CDR3 is TGTGCCAGCAGCGTAGAAAACCGAGAAGTTTACACCTTC. This codes for CASSVENREVYTF. The chain couples TRBV9 to TRBJ1-2; D unresolved. Germline values: CDR1 SGDLS, CDR2 YYNGEE. V lost 0 bases, J lost 11 bases, and 14 bases lay in between. The CDR3 has 13 residues.